Each of the 28 T cell receptor beta chains below was sequenced from the same sample in a study of siplizumab effects on memory and regulatory T cells. Repertoires were generated with immunoSEQ multiplex PCR, while TCRdb's copy carries only in-frame clones and drops some. The repertoire consists of about 80,000 clones, with approximately 95% occurring once and the leading ten covering about 18%. The sequencing sample was made of CD8+ T cells sorted from blood. These receptors all come from a human donor in good health.

The chain uses TRBV11-2 and TRBJ2-1, with TRBD2 matching over 9 bases. The CDR3 length is 16 residues. V was clipped by 2 bases and J by 5 bases; unmatched bases: 7. The V gene's germline CDR1 is SGHAT and CDR2 FQNNGV. CDR3 sequence reads: CASSLTAGGPNNEQFF. The CDR3 nucleotides are TGTGCCAGCAGCTTAACGGCGGGAGGGCCCAACAATGAGCAGTTCTTC. Full variable domain (outside the CDR3, taken from reference TRBV11-2 and TRBJ2-1): EAGVAQSPRYKIIEKRQSVAFWCNPISGHATLYWYQQILGQGPKLLIQFQNNGVVDDSQLPKDRFSAERLKGVDSTLKIQPAKLEDSAVYLCASSLTAGGPNNEQFFGPGTRLTVL.

The chain recombines TRBV5-4 with TRBJ2-1; the match to TRBD2 covers 7 bases. The germline CDR1 and CDR2 sequences are SGHNT and YYREEE (reference sequence). The V gene end was trimmed by 3 bases and the J gene end by 4 bases; junction bases not matched to a gene: 4. The CDR3 extends over 14 amino acids. This CDR3 is CASSSPGLYNEQFF. As DNA, the CDR3 is TGTGCCAGCAGCTCCCCGGGACTATACAATGAGCAGTTCTTC.

The rearrangement uses TRBV7-6 and TRBJ2-7; TRBD1 might be the D (6 bases). CDR1 and CDR2 (germline): SGHVS, FNYEAQ. The CDR3 is 15 amino acids. V was clipped by 2 bases and J by 1 base, with 12 bases between them. The CDR3 nucleotides read TGTGCCAGCAGCTTAAAGGTGGGGGCATCCTACGAGCAGTACTTC. Its protein product is CASSLKVGASYEQYF. The full variable domain, its missing parts supplied by reference TRBV7-6 and TRBJ2-7, is GAGVSQSPRYKVTKRGQDVALRCDPISGHVSLYWYRQALGQGPEFLTYFNYEAQQDKSGLPNDRFSAERPEGSISTLTIQRTEQRDSAMYRCASSLKVGASYEQYFGPGTRLTVT.

CDR3 region: CASSVQGTGELFF. CDR3 in DNA: TGTGCCAGCAGTGTACAAGGGACCGGGGAGCTGTTTTTT. The chain is built from TRBV11-3 and TRBJ2-2; the D is unclear. Trimming left V 6 bases short and J 5 bases short, with 10 bases between. The length of the CDR3 is 13 residues. From germline, CDR1 is SGHNT and CDR2 YENEEA.

V usage is TRBV5-5 and J usage is TRBJ2-7; D not certain. V was clipped by 4 bases and J by 5 bases, with 16 bases between them. Germline assignment: CDR1 SGHKS and CDR2 YYEKEE (reference sequence). The CDR3 sequence is 14 residues long. CDR3 residues: CASSLAPGMDEQYF. CDR3 sequence (DNA): TGTGCCAGCAGCCTGGCCCCTGGTATGGACGAGCAGTACTTC.

Comments on this clone: At one of its ends the junction is not consistent with the germline gene, which may arise from a read error. The chain links TRBV5-1 to TRBJ1-1, with unresolved D. This CDR3 spans 13 amino acids. CDR1 is SGHRS, CDR2 YFSETQ, per germline. As DNA, the CDR3 is TGTGCCAGCAGTTTCAAATGGGTAACTGAAGCTTTCTTT. Translating it yields CASSFKWVTEAFF.

J is TRBJ2-1 and V is TRBV19; no firm D call. V gave up 6 bases and J gave up 2 bases, with 8 bases separating them. The CDR3 consists of 13 residues. CDR1 and CDR2 (germline): LNHDA, SQIVND (reference sequence). CDR3 residues: CASSGLAYNEQFF. DNA for the CDR3: TGTGCCAGTAGCGGTCTAGCCTACAATGAGCAGTTCTTC.

The chain couples TRBV5-4 to TRBJ2-5; 7 positions match TRBD2. Germline assignment: CDR1 SGHNT and CDR2 YYREEE (reference sequence). The CDR3 covers 15 residues. With 1 base clipped from V and 5 bases from J, the junction kept 8 bases outside the gene matches. CDR3: CASSLKRESYETQYF. The CDR3 DNA is TGTGCCAGCAGCTTGAAGCGGGAAAGTTATGAGACCCAGTACTTC.

This sequence joins TRBV5-1 and TRBJ2-1; TRBD2 matches 8 bases. This CDR3 spans 16 amino acids. CDR1 is SGHRS and CDR2 is YFSETQ in the germline V gene. V lost 4 bases, J lost 4 bases, and 10 bases stayed unmatched. The CDR3 spells CASSPETGLEYNEQFF. The DNA for the CDR3 is TGCGCCAGCAGCCCGGAGACGGGACTAGAATACAATGAGCAGTTCTTC.

The chain links TRBV28 to TRBJ2-7; D is ambiguous. Germline CDR1 is MDHEN and CDR2 is SYDVKM. Trimming left V 3 bases short and J 2 bases short, with 8 bases between. This CDR3 spans 13 amino acids. In DNA, the CDR3 is TGTGCCAGCAGTTTGTCTCAGACCTACGAGCAGTACTTC. Translation: CASSLSQTYEQYF.

This chain joins TRBV28 and TRBJ2-7, with D perhaps matching TRBD1 (6 bases). This CDR3 has 15 residues. The ends were cut back, 6 bases at V and 0 bases at J, with 15 bases in the middle. CDR1 and CDR2 (germline): MDHEN, SYDVKM. DNA of the CDR3: TGTGCCAGCAGCCAGGGACACCTAAGCTCCTACGAGCAGTACTTC. Encoded protein: CASSQGHLSSYEQYF.

This sequence joins TRBV7-3 and TRBJ2-3; 12 bases agree with TRBD2. The junction had 3 bases not matched to a gene; V was cut back by 5 bases and J by 0 bases. Germline loops: CDR1 SGHTA, CDR2 FQGTGA. This CDR3 is 16 amino acids long. The CDR3 sequence: CASSVTSGRSTDTQYF. DNA of the CDR3: TGTGCCAGCAGCGTTACTAGCGGGAGGAGCACAGATACGCAGTATTTT.

CDR3 nucleotides: TGTGCCAGCAGCGTAGTAGCGGGAGACATCGGGGATGAGCAGTTCTTC. The encoded protein is CASSVVAGDIGDEQFF. The chain uses TRBV9 and TRBJ2-1; TRBD2 agrees at 9 bases. This CDR3 has 16 amino acids. V lost 0 bases and J lost 8; bases outside the gene matches: 9. CDR1 and CDR2 from the germline V gene are SGDLS and YYNGEE.

V and J are TRBV13 and TRBJ2-5, with D maybe TRBD2 (5 bases). The CDR3 has 13 residues. Germline assignment: CDR1 PRHDT and CDR2 FYEKMQ (reference sequence). V dropped 2 bases and J dropped 5 bases, with 9 bases sitting between them. The CDR3: CASSLLAGETQYF. CDR3 DNA: TGTGCCAGCAGCTTACTAGCAGGCGAGACCCAGTACTTC. Based on the CDR3 plus reference TRBV13 and TRBJ2-5, the full variable domain is AAGVIQSPRHLIKEKRETATLKCYPIPRHDTVYWYQQGPGQDPQFLISFYEKMQSDKGSIPDRFSAQQFSDYHSELNMSSLELGDSALYFCASSLLAGETQYFGPGTRLLVL.

The rearrangement uses TRBV9 and TRBJ2-1, with TRBD2 as a possible D gene (6 bases). The CDR3 length is 18 residues. The V gene's germline CDR1 is SGDLS and CDR2 YYNGEE. Trimming shortened V by 0 bases and J by 7 bases, and 23 bases separated the two germline ends. DNA of the CDR3: TGTGCCAGCAGCGTAGATGGGGGGTCTAGCCGCCCCTCAAATGAGCAGTTCTTC. Residues: CASSVDGGSSRPSNEQFF.

The CDR3 sequence is CASSLVGGDSFNEQFF. The CDR3 DNA follows: TGCGCCAGCAGCTTGGTCGGTGGGGACAGCTTCAATGAGCAGTTCTTC. The chain carries TRBV5-1 and TRBJ2-1; 7 bases map to TRBD1. The CDR3 consists of 16 residues. V gave up 0 bases and J gave up 6 bases; unmatched junction bases: 9. CDR1 and CDR2 from the germline V gene are SGHRS and YFSETQ.

V is TRBV19 and J is TRBJ2-1; the D gene is possibly TRBD2 (5 bases). The CDR3 is 13 amino acids. CDR1 and CDR2 from the germline V gene are LNHDA and SQIVND (reference sequence). V lost 3 bases and J lost 10, with 13 bases in between. The CDR3 protein is CASSIDGIPEQFF. CDR3 in DNA: TGTGCCAGTAGTATCGACGGGATTCCCGAGCAGTTCTTC.

The CDR3 nucleotides read TGTGCCAGTAGTTTTGTGGATCCTAGCACAGATACGCAGTATTTT. The encoded protein is CASSFVDPSTDTQYF. The chain couples TRBV19 to TRBJ2-3; D is unclear. The CDR3 is 15 amino acids. CDR1 is LNHDA, CDR2 SQIVND, per germline (reference sequence). The germline V and J ends were trimmed by 5 bases and 0 bases, with 12 bases remaining between them.

This clone appeared a single time. J is TRBJ2-1 and V is TRBV6-1, with a tentative D call TRBD1 (7 bases). Trimming left V 6 bases short and J 0 bases short, with 12 bases between. The length of the CDR3 is 15 residues. CDR1 MNHNS and CDR2 SASEGT come from the germline V gene. The CDR3 sequence is CASRVRGDSYNEQFF. As DNA, the CDR3 is TGTGCCAGCAGAGTCAGGGGGGACTCCTACAATGAGCAGTTCTTC.

This sequence joins TRBV7-8 and TRBJ2-7; D may match TRBD1 or TRBD2 (5 bases each). The CDR3 contains 14 residues. The V gene lost 5 bases and the J gene lost 2 bases, with 13 bases spanning the gap. Looked up from germline, CDR1 is SGHVS and CDR2 is FQNEAQ. CDR3 DNA: TGTGCCAGCAGCCCGACCACGGGGCCCTACGAGCAGTACTTC. Translated: CASSPTTGPYEQYF.

J is TRBJ1-2 and V is TRBV9; tentatively, D is TRBD1 (6 bases). This CDR3 contains 15 residues. Germline V CDR1 and CDR2: SGDLS, YYNGEE. Between the trimmed V and J ends, which lost 0 bases and 4 bases, there was a span of 13 bases. The CDR3 spells CASSVVSRGAYGYTF. The CDR3 region has the DNA TGTGCCAGCAGCGTAGTATCGAGGGGGGCCTATGGCTACACCTTC.

The genes are TRBV5-1 and TRBJ2-1; D might be TRBD1 or TRBD2, each matching 5 bases. Germline assignment: CDR1 SGHRS and CDR2 YFSETQ. This CDR3 spans 12 amino acids. Deletions cut 1 base from V and 9 bases from J, with 8 bases between. CDR3 loop: CASSLPGTEQFF. CDR3 nucleotide sequence: TGCGCCAGCAGCTTGCCCGGGACTGAGCAGTTCTTC.

This chain uses TRBV9 with TRBJ2-4; D is perhaps TRBD2 (5 bases). Germline CDR1 is SGDLS and CDR2 is YYNGEE. The CDR3 spans 15 residues. Trimming pared 2 bases from V and 2 bases from J, leaving 11 bases between. CDR3 region: CASSVEGRSKNIQYF. The CDR3 DNA sequence: TGTGCCAGCAGCGTCGAGGGTCGGTCCAAAAACATTCAGTACTTC.

This clone was seen just once. The chain combines TRBV7-3 with TRBJ2-1; 9 bases agree with TRBD2. With V trimmed by 5 bases and J by 0 bases, 5 bases remained unmatched. In germline, CDR1 is SGHTA, CDR2 FQGTGA. The CDR3 is 16 residues long. The CDR3 here is CASSPYSGSSYNEQFF. In DNA, the CDR3 is TGTGCCAGCAGCCCGTATAGCGGGAGCTCCTACAATGAGCAGTTCTTC. Supplemented by reference TRBV7-3 and TRBJ2-1, the full variable domain reads GAGVSQTPSNKVTEKGKYVELRCDPISGHTALYWYRQSLGQGPEFLIYFQGTGAADDSGLPNDRFFAVRPEGSVSTLKIQRTERGDSAVYLCASSPYSGSSYNEQFFGPGTRLTVL.

The gene calls are TRBV19 and TRBJ1-1, with D unresolved. CDR3 length equals 14 residues. V lost 5 bases and J lost 0, with 10 bases in between. CDR1 and CDR2 from the germline V gene are LNHDA and SQIVND (reference sequence). The DNA for the CDR3 is TGTGCCAGTAGTTTTGGCAACATGAACACTGAAGCTTTCTTT. Translated: CASSFGNMNTEAFF. The variable domain in full, with the rest retrieved from reference TRBV19 and TRBJ1-1, is DGGITQSPKYLFRKEGQNVTLSCEQNLNHDAMYWYRQDPGQGLRLIYYSQIVNDFQKGDIAEGYSVSREKKESFPLTVTSAQKNPTAFYLCASSFGNMNTEAFFGQGTRLTVV.

The rearrangement uses TRBV27 and TRBJ2-5; D is unresolved. CDR1 MNHEY and CDR2 SMNVEV come from the germline V gene (reference sequence). The length of the CDR3 is 13 residues. V lost 0 bases and J 5 bases, leaving 7 bases between the germline ends. CDR3 sequence reads: CASSLSVTETQYF. The CDR3 region has the DNA TGTGCCAGCAGTTTATCGGTCACGGAGACCCAGTACTTC.

This chain connects TRBV7-9 to TRBJ2-7; 8 nucleotides line up with TRBD1. There are 15 residues in the CDR3. Looked up from germline, CDR1 is SEHNR and CDR2 is FQNEAQ (reference sequence). The V and J ends lost 5 bases and 0 bases, in that order; junction bases with no gene match: 6. The CDR3 bases are TGTGCCAGCAGCCCCCCGGACAGGGTCTCCTACGAGCAGTACTTC. Amino acid sequence: CASSPPDRVSYEQYF.

This chain connects TRBV7-9 to TRBJ2-4; D is possibly TRBD1 (5 bases). V was clipped by 4 bases and J by 0 bases, with 10 bases between them. The germline CDR1 and CDR2 sequences are SEHNR and FQNEAQ (reference sequence). The CDR3 is made up of 15 amino acids. The DNA for the CDR3 is TGTGCCAGCAGCTCCGACAGCCTAGCCAAAAACATTCAGTACTTC. Its translation is CASSSDSLAKNIQYF.